This T cell receptor beta chain was recovered during a study of molecular identifiers for immune sequencing clone quantification. Study background: Four of five splits of RNA from 20,000 or 100,000 naive CD8 cells were sequenced in replicates.

TCRdb called the PCR reads again in MiXCR, with one record for every CDR3 protein. Of 70,000 to 95,000 distinct CDR3 sequences in the sample, 15% to 20% were seen once. The CDR3 covers 16 residues. V lost 6 bases, J lost 2 bases, and 10 bases stayed unmatched. The germline gives CDR1 WSHSY, CDR2 SAAADI. This clonotype was seen ten or more times. This chain connects TRBV10-2 to TRBJ2-3; 8 nucleotides agree with TRBD2. This sequence originates from a human donor in good health. Some libraries in this study had Jurkat cell RNA spiked in. The specimen was naive CD8+ T cells from blood, with Jurkat cell RNA spiked in. Subset reported: FACS-sorted CD8+CD4-CCR7+CD45RA+ naive T cells. Written as DNA, the CDR3 is TGCGCCAGCAGCCCCGGGGGGGGGGGACCCACAGATACGCAGTATTTT. This translates into CASSPGGGGPTDTQYF.